The clone carrying this T cell receptor beta chain has just a few counts. The antigen is unknown. The CDR3 loop spans 15 amino acids. Germline values: CDR1 SEHNR, CDR2 FQNEAQ (reference sequence). Deletions cut 8 bases from V and 0 bases from J, with 17 bases between. Methods described previously were used for bulk TCR libraries, and listed TCR primers were applied. One entry per CDR3 protein, called by TCRdb with MiXCR from the PCR reads. The sample has around 460,000 distinct CDR3 sequences, around 23% seen once. This sample was included in a study of molecular identifiers for immune sequencing clone quantification. Overall study findings and caveats: Barcode sharing among identical TCR molecules could make large clones appear smaller. Whereas clones above 20 RNA copies held under 1% of naive-cell molecules, they held over 97% of effector molecules.

Sequenced material: naive CD8+ T cells from blood, with Jurkat cell RNA spiked in. Subset described: FACS-sorted CD8+CD4-CCR7+CD45RA+ naive T cells. This chain connects TRBV7-9 to TRBJ2-7; perhaps TRBD2 as D (6 bases). The source of this sequence is a human donor in good health. Some libraries in this study had Jurkat cell RNA spiked in. The CDR3 DNA is TGTGCCAGCGGACTGGTAGCCGGGAGCTCCTACGAGCAGTACTTC. Its protein product is CASGLVAGSSYEQYF.